The 21 T cell receptor beta chains presented below share a single source sample, sequenced in a study of blood T cell repertoires in COVID-19. The repertoire was sequenced with immunoSEQ multiplex PCR; TCRdb's copy has only in-frame clones and lacks some. The sample holds roughly 120,000 clones, 83% seen once. Sequencing was carried out using peripheral blood. The source is a woman aged 60-75 years with acute or convalescent COVID-19.

The chain employs TRBV6-6 and TRBJ1-5; TRBD1 agrees at 8 bases. CDR1 and CDR2 from the germline V gene are MNHNY and SVGAGI (reference sequence). Trimming cost V 6 bases and J 3 bases; bases outside gene matches: 10. CDR3 length: 16 amino acids. In nucleotides, the CDR3 is TGTGCCAGCAGAACCGCGACAGGGGAAAACAATCAGCCCCAGCATTTT. Translating gives CASRTATGENNQPQHF.

The chain recombines TRBV19 with TRBJ1-5; 7 positions match TRBD1. Germline loops: CDR1 LNHDA, CDR2 SQIVND (reference sequence). This CDR3 region has 15 residues. Unmatched junction bases numbered 11, after V lost 5 bases and J lost 7 bases. The CDR3 loop reads CASSEYYRGGQPQHF. CDR3 sequence (DNA): TGTGCCAGTAGTGAGTACTACAGGGGAGGCCAGCCCCAGCATTTT.

This chain uses TRBV29-1 with TRBJ1-2; D unresolved. Germline lookup yields CDR1 SQVTM and CDR2 ANQGSEA. This CDR3 contains 13 residues. V dropped 0 bases and J dropped 2 bases, with 7 bases sitting between them. The CDR3 loop reads CSVEDRENYGYTF. The CDR3 DNA is TGCAGCGTTGAAGATCGGGAGAACTATGGCTACACCTTC. The whole variable domain, remainder taken from reference TRBV29-1 and TRBJ1-2, is SAVISQKPSRDICQRGTSLTIQCQVDSQVTMMFWYRQQPGQSLTLIATANQGSEATYESGFVIDKFPISRPNLTFSTLTVSNMSPEDSSIYLCSVEDRENYGYTFGSGTRLTVV.

This sequence joins TRBV28 and TRBJ2-1, with TRBD1 matching 9 bases. CDR1 MDHEN and CDR2 SYDVKM come from the germline V gene. The CDR3 is made up of 16 amino acids. V lost 4 bases and J lost 0; bases outside the gene matches: 4. CDR3 in DNA: TGTGCCAGCAGTTCCGGGACAGGGATCTCCTACAATGAGCAGTTCTTC. Its protein is CASSSGTGISYNEQFF. The entire variable domain, with the rest obtained from reference TRBV28 and TRBJ2-1, is as follows: DVKVTQSSRYLVKRTGEKVFLECVQDMDHENMFWYRQDPGLGLRLIYFSYDVKMKEKGDIPEGYSVSREKKERFSLILESASTNQTSMYLCASSSGTGISYNEQFFGPGTRLTVL.

The chain recombines TRBV5-1 with TRBJ1-3; D is uncertain. CDR3 size: 14 residues. In germline, CDR1 is SGHRS, CDR2 YFSETQ. V dropped 0 bases and J dropped 3 bases, with 7 bases sitting between them. The CDR3 bases are TGCGCCAGCAGCTTGGACGGGAGTGGAAACACCATATATTTT. Amino acid sequence: CASSLDGSGNTIYF. The variable domain in full, with the rest retrieved from reference TRBV5-1 and TRBJ1-3, is KAGVTQTPRYLIKTRGQQVTLSCSPISGHRSVSWYQQTPGQGLQFLFEYFSETQRNKGNFPGRFSGRQFSNSRSEMNVSTLELGDSALYLCASSLDGSGNTIYFGEGSWLTVV.

In this sample, this clone turned up once. The rearrangement joins TRBV6-4 to TRBJ2-1; 8 positions agree with TRBD2. V shed 2 bases and J 8 bases; nucleotides not matched to a gene: 8. This CDR3 is 15 amino acids long. In germline, CDR1 is MRHNA, CDR2 SNTAGT. CDR3 DNA: TGTGCCAGCAGTGACAGCAGCGGGAGTACTTATGAGCAGTTCTTC. Residues: CASSDSSGSTYEQFF.

The chain uses TRBV7-2 and TRBJ2-1; 9 nucleotides line up with TRBD2. The CDR3 is 15 residues long. The germline V gene encodes CDR1 SGHTA and CDR2 FQGNSA. Trimming removed 6 bases from V and 0 bases from J; junction bases left unmatched: 3. The CDR3 DNA follows: TGTGCCAGCAGTCTTAGCGGGGGCTCCTACAATGAGCAGTTCTTC. This encodes CASSLSGGSYNEQFF.

The chain employs TRBV28 and TRBJ2-7; a possible D gene is TRBD1 (8 bases). This CDR3 is 15 amino acids long. CDR1 is MDHEN and CDR2 is SYDVKM in the germline V gene. V was pared by 5 bases and J by 6 bases, with 20 bases between. The CDR3 DNA is TGTGCCAGCAGTGGGGGGGACAGGCGATACGGCGAGCAGTACTTC. As protein: CASSGGDRRYGEQYF. The variable domain in full, with the rest retrieved from reference TRBV28 and TRBJ2-7, is DVKVTQSSRYLVKRTGEKVFLECVQDMDHENMFWYRQDPGLGLRLIYFSYDVKMKEKGDIPEGYSVSREKKERFSLILESASTNQTSMYLCASSGGDRRYGEQYFGPGTRLTVT.

V and J are TRBV6-5 and TRBJ2-2; 8 bases match TRBD2. V trimming: 6 bases; J trimming: 1 base; junction bases outside the gene matches: 4. The CDR3 sequence is 15 residues long. Germline-derived CDR1 and CDR2 are MNHEY and SVGAGI. This CDR3 reads CASRRAGENTGELFF. CDR3 in DNA: TGTGCCAGCAGGAGAGCGGGGGAGAACACCGGGGAGCTGTTTTTT.

The rearrangement joins TRBV5-4 to TRBJ1-1; D gene uncertain. This CDR3 spans 14 amino acids. Trimming pared 0 bases from V and 6 bases from J, leaving 12 bases between. From germline, CDR1 is SGHNT and CDR2 YYREEE (reference sequence). CDR3 coding DNA: TGTGCCAGCAGCTTGGCAGGAGGTCGCCCTGAAGCTTTCTTT. Its translation is CASSLAGGRPEAFF.

This clone is a singleton in its sample. The chain has TRBV24-1 and TRBJ2-3, with 7 bases identical to TRBD1. Per germline, CDR1 KGHDR and CDR2 SFDVKD. V lost 7 bases and J lost 2; bases outside the gene matches: 2. The CDR3 runs to 13 residues. CDR3: CATRGTATDTQYF. The CDR3 DNA reads TGTGCCACCAGGGGGACAGCCACAGATACGCAGTATTTT.

This sequence joins TRBV2 and TRBJ1-6; D might be TRBD1 (5 bases). The germline V and J ends were trimmed by 6 bases and 8 bases, with 11 bases remaining between them. CDR1 is SNHLY, CDR2 FYNNEI, per germline. The CDR3 is 13 amino acids. The CDR3 protein is CASRSIGDSPLHF. The CDR3 DNA reads TGTGCCAGCAGATCAATAGGGGATTCACCCCTCCACTTT.

V usage is TRBV5-1 and J usage is TRBJ1-4, with 7 bases aligning to TRBD1. This CDR3 is 13 amino acids long. Germline assignment: CDR1 SGHRS and CDR2 YFSETQ. With 5 bases clipped from V and 7 bases from J, the junction kept 5 bases outside the gene matches. In DNA, the CDR3 is TGCGCCAGCAGGTTGACAGGGCTTGAAAAACTGTTTTTT. The encoded protein is CASRLTGLEKLFF.

The chain links TRBV10-2 to TRBJ2-2; TRBD2 agrees at 8 bases. J lost 6 bases, V lost 6 bases, and 6 bases had no gene match. Per germline, CDR1 WSHSY and CDR2 SAAADI. This CDR3 spans 14 amino acids. CDR3 in amino acids: CASRRDGGAGELFF. CDR3 coding DNA: TGCGCCAGCAGGCGAGACGGGGGGGCCGGGGAGCTGTTTTTT.

The chain recombines TRBV23-1 with TRBJ1-5; possible D gene TRBD1, 6 bases. TRBV23-1 is recorded as an ORF, its role being uncertain. The CDR3 spans 17 residues. Deletions cut 5 bases from V and 6 bases from J, with 23 bases between. The CDR3 DNA reads TGCGCCAGCAGTTCAGCAGGGCCAGGGGAATGGGGTCAGCCCCAGCATTTT. This gives the protein CASSSAGPGEWGQPQHF.

The gene calls are TRBV2 and TRBJ1-2, with 7 nucleotides matching TRBD1. V gave up 6 bases and J gave up 4 bases; unmatched junction bases: 8. The CDR3 runs 14 residues. Germline V gene data show CDR1 as SNHLY and CDR2 as FYNNEI. The CDR3 DNA follows: TGTGCCAGCAGCCCGGGACAGACATCCTATGGCTACACCTTC. Protein product: CASSPGQTSYGYTF.

This clone was seen a handful of times. The chain couples TRBV11-2 to TRBJ2-1, with D unclear. Germline V lookup: CDR1 SGHAT, CDR2 FQNNGV. Trimming shortened V by 2 bases and J by 7 bases, and 9 bases separated the two germline ends. This CDR3 spans 13 amino acids. The CDR3 here is CASSLKSGNEQFF. Here the CDR3 DNA reads TGTGCCAGCAGCTTAAAGTCCGGGAATGAGCAGTTCTTC. Together with reference TRBV11-2 and TRBJ2-1, the CDR3 gives the full variable domain: EAGVAQSPRYKIIEKRQSVAFWCNPISGHATLYWYQQILGQGPKLLIQFQNNGVVDDSQLPKDRFSAERLKGVDSTLKIQPAKLEDSAVYLCASSLKSGNEQFFGPGTRLTVL.

This clone was observed once. This chain links TRBV4-1 with TRBJ1-3; possible D gene TRBD1, 6 bases. The CDR3 has 15 amino acids. Germline CDR1 MGHRA, CDR2 YSYEKL. Trimming left V 2 bases short and J 7 bases short, with 15 bases between. CDR3 DNA sequence: TGCGCCAGCAGCCAATTCGCACAGGGTTTGAACACCATATATTTT. As protein: CASSQFAQGLNTIYF.

The rearrangement links TRBV12-5 to TRBJ1-4; no firm D call. V lost 1 base and J 2 bases, leaving 11 bases between the germline ends. Germline V lookup: CDR1 LGHNT, CDR2 FRNRAP. CDR3 length: 16 residues. Written as DNA, the CDR3 is TGTGCTAGTGGTTTGGGATACCTGGGCACTAATGAAAAACTGTTTTTT. It is translated as CASGLGYLGTNEKLFF.

V usage is TRBV6-5 and J usage is TRBJ1-2; 8 bases match TRBD1. V lost 5 bases, J lost 5 bases, and 4 bases stayed unmatched. Per germline, CDR1 MNHEY and CDR2 SVGAGI. The CDR3 is 13 residues long. The CDR3 sequence: CASSRQGKYGYTF. CDR3 nucleotide sequence: TGTGCCAGCAGTCGACAGGGGAAATATGGCTACACCTTC.

This chain links TRBV19 with TRBJ2-5, with D possibly matching TRBD2 (5 bases). Germline-derived CDR1 and CDR2 are LNHDA and SQIVND (reference sequence). The CDR3 runs 13 residues. V was trimmed by 9 bases and J by 5 bases, leaving 16 bases between them. CDR3 coding DNA: TGTGCCAGCTCCGATACACCGGGGGAGACCCAGTACTTC. The encoded protein is CASSDTPGETQYF. The full variable domain, in which reference TRBV19 and TRBJ2-5 provide the parts outside the CDR3, is DGGITQSPKYLFRKEGQNVTLSCEQNLNHDAMYWYRQDPGQGLRLIYYSQIVNDFQKGDIAEGYSVSREKKESFPLTVTSAQKNPTAFYLCASSDTPGETQYFGPGTRLLVL.